This is a list of T cell receptor beta chains from one sample in a study of shared clonotypes between healthy human individuals. The data were produced by immunoSEQ multiplex PCR, yet TCRdb's version contains in-frame clones alone and is incomplete. The sample consists of about 1.9 million clones, around 93% of them appearing once. The sample consisted of naive CD8+ T cells from PBMCs. These receptors originate from a man between 18 and 29 years old in good health. Some clones in this sample may be carry-over from other donors' samples. Each CDR3 is given with its conserved first and last residue. D genes are given only for firm matches. The size entry is marked missing in some rows and otherwise reads once, few, many or a size class.

j_call: TRBJ1-3; clone_size: NA; d_call: NA; v_call: TRBV7-8; cdr3_nt: TGTGCCAGCAGCTCCCGGACAACCAGCTCTGGAAACACCATATATTTT; cdr3_aa: CASSSRTTSSGNTIYF
j_call: TRBJ2-7; clone_size: NA; d_call: TRBD1; v_call: TRBV27; cdr3_nt: TGTGCCAGCAGTGTCCGGGACAGGGGTAAAGAGCAGTACTTC; cdr3_aa: CASSVRDRGKEQYF
j_call: TRBJ2-1; clone_size: NA; d_call: NA; v_call: TRBV7-2; cdr3_nt: TGTGCCAGCAGCCCGCGGCGTTGGCAGTTCTTC; cdr3_aa: CASSPRRWQFF
j_call: TRBJ2-7; clone_size: NA; d_call: TRBD2; v_call: TRBV29-1; cdr3_nt: TGCAGCGTTGAGTCTAGCGGGGGCTCCTACGAGCAGTACTTC; cdr3_aa: CSVESSGGSYEQYF
j_call: TRBJ2-5; clone_size: NA; d_call: NA; v_call: TRBV7-2; cdr3_nt: TGTGCCAGCAGCTTAGGAGTGCGAACGTACCAAGAGACCCAGTACTTC; cdr3_aa: CASSLGVRTYQETQYF
j_call: TRBJ2-1; clone_size: NA; d_call: TRBD1; v_call: TRBV11-3; cdr3_nt: TGTGCCAGCAGCCCTACAGGGGGATACAATGAGCAGTTCTTC; cdr3_aa: CASSPTGGYNEQFF
j_call: TRBJ2-3; clone_size: NA; d_call: NA; v_call: TRBV9; cdr3_nt: TGTGCCAGCAATAAAGGGGTTTCCAGCACAGATACGCAGTATTTT; cdr3_aa: CASNKGVSSTDTQYF
j_call: TRBJ2-3; clone_size: NA; d_call: TRBD1; v_call: TRBV5-1; cdr3_nt: TGCGCCAGCAGTACGGGACAGGGGGTCTTGACAGATACGCAGTATTTT; cdr3_aa: CASSTGQGVLTDTQYF
j_call: TRBJ2-7; clone_size: NA; d_call: TRBD2; v_call: TRBV29-1; cdr3_nt: TGCAGCGTTGAGCTAGCGGGATCGATCTACGAGCAGTACTTC; cdr3_aa: CSVELAGSIYEQYF
j_call: TRBJ2-2; clone_size: NA; d_call: TRBD1; v_call: TRBV7-9; cdr3_nt: TGTGCCAGCAGAAATACGGACAGGGGCCAGCCCGGGGAGCTGTTTTTT; cdr3_aa: CASRNTDRGQPGELFF
j_call: TRBJ1-1; clone_size: NA; d_call: NA; v_call: TRBV21-1; cdr3_nt: TGTGCCAGCAGTAGAAACCAAAGGGGAGCTCTCCTAACTGAAGCTTTCTTT; cdr3_aa: CASSRNQRGALLTEAFF
j_call: TRBJ2-5; clone_size: NA; d_call: TRBD2; v_call: TRBV19; cdr3_nt: TGTGCCAGTAGTCCTCCGCCGCGGGTAGCGGGAATACAAGAGACCCAGTACTTC; cdr3_aa: CASSPPPRVAGIQETQYF
j_call: TRBJ2-5; clone_size: NA; d_call: TRBD1; v_call: TRBV18; cdr3_nt: TGTGCCAGCTCACCGATTTTGGACAGGGGGAATCAAGAGACCCAGTACTTC; cdr3_aa: CASSPILDRGNQETQYF
j_call: TRBJ1-3; clone_size: once; d_call: NA; v_call: TRBV2; cdr3_nt: TGTGCCAGCAGTCTCCACCGGGGTGTCCCGGGAAACACCATATATTTT; cdr3_aa: CASSLHRGVPGNTIYF
j_call: TRBJ1-1; clone_size: NA; d_call: NA; v_call: TRBV27; cdr3_nt: TGTGCCAGCTCCCCCCTGGGCCAAAAGGGTATGGGCACTGAAGCTTTCTTT; cdr3_aa: CASSPLGQKGMGTEAFF
j_call: TRBJ1-2; clone_size: NA; d_call: NA; v_call: TRBV29-1; cdr3_nt: TGCAGCGTTGAGGCGGGGGCCGGTTATGGCTACACCTTC; cdr3_aa: CSVEAGAGYGYTF
j_call: TRBJ2-1; clone_size: once; d_call: TRBD2; v_call: TRBV4-1; cdr3_nt: TGCGCCAGCAGCCTCTGGGGGGGGAATGAGCAGTTCTTC; cdr3_aa: CASSLWGGNEQFF
j_call: TRBJ2-2; clone_size: NA; d_call: TRBD1; v_call: TRBV19; cdr3_nt: TGTGCCAGTAGTATAATGTTTCTTGGGACAGGGACCGGGGAGCTGTTTTTT; cdr3_aa: CASSIMFLGTGTGELFF
j_call: TRBJ2-5; clone_size: NA; d_call: NA; v_call: TRBV6-1; cdr3_nt: TGTGCCAGCAGTGAAGGGGTGAGGCAAATCCAAGAGACCCAGTACTTC; cdr3_aa: CASSEGVRQIQETQYF
j_call: TRBJ1-1; clone_size: NA; d_call: TRBD1; v_call: TRBV19; cdr3_nt: TGTGCCAGTAGTATGGTGGGACAGGGGATCGCTGAAGCTTTCTTT; cdr3_aa: CASSMVGQGIAEAFF
j_call: TRBJ2-3; clone_size: NA; d_call: NA; v_call: TRBV6-5; cdr3_nt: TGTGCCAGCAGTAGATCGGGACTTAGCACAGATACGCAGTATTTT; cdr3_aa: CASSRSGLSTDTQYF
j_call: TRBJ1-1; clone_size: few; d_call: NA; v_call: TRBV20-1; cdr3_nt: TGCAGTGCTAGAGCTACGCTTGAAGCTTTCTTT; cdr3_aa: CSARATLEAFF
j_call: TRBJ1-5; clone_size: NA; d_call: NA; v_call: TRBV13; cdr3_nt: TGTGCCAGCAGCAATAATCGCAATCAGCCCCAGCATTTT; cdr3_aa: CASSNNRNQPQHF
j_call: TRBJ1-1; clone_size: NA; d_call: NA; v_call: TRBV6-1; cdr3_nt: TGTGCCAGCAGTGAAAACGGGGGTGGGCAGCCCGAAGCTTTCTTT; cdr3_aa: CASSENGGGQPEAFF
j_call: TRBJ2-5; clone_size: NA; d_call: TRBD2; v_call: TRBV11-2; cdr3_nt: TGTGCCAGCAGCCCGACTAACGGGAGGGCCGAGACCCAGTACTTC; cdr3_aa: CASSPTNGRAETQYF
j_call: TRBJ2-1; clone_size: NA; d_call: TRBD1; v_call: TRBV5-1; cdr3_nt: TGCGCCAGCAGCTTGGAAATACAGGGGTTCATTAACAATGAGCAGTTCTTC; cdr3_aa: CASSLEIQGFINNEQFF
j_call: TRBJ2-5; clone_size: NA; d_call: NA; v_call: TRBV10-3; cdr3_nt: NA; cdr3_aa: CAISEFGPGTGSGETQYF
j_call: TRBJ2-7; clone_size: NA; d_call: TRBD1; v_call: TRBV27; cdr3_nt: TGTGCCAGCTCCAACAGGGGGCCGGTCTACGAGCAGTACTTC; cdr3_aa: CASSNRGPVYEQYF
j_call: TRBJ1-5; clone_size: NA; d_call: NA; v_call: TRBV19; cdr3_nt: TGTGCCAGTAGTATGAAATTTATCGCGCAGAGTCAGCCCCAGCATTTT; cdr3_aa: CASSMKFIAQSQPQHF
j_call: TRBJ1-2; clone_size: NA; d_call: NA; v_call: TRBV9; cdr3_nt: TGTGCCAGCAATGGGGAAGGGGGCTACACCTTC; cdr3_aa: CASNGEGGYTF
j_call: TRBJ2-1; clone_size: NA; d_call: NA; v_call: TRBV27; cdr3_nt: TGTGCCAGCAGCTTGGGTGGCAATGAGCAGTTCTTC; cdr3_aa: CASSLGGNEQFF
j_call: TRBJ2-1; clone_size: NA; d_call: NA; v_call: TRBV11-3; cdr3_nt: TGTGCCAGCAGAAGGAGGGGGGGTGAGCAGTTCTTC; cdr3_aa: CASRRRGGEQFF
j_call: TRBJ1-1; clone_size: NA; d_call: TRBD1; v_call: TRBV19; cdr3_nt: TGTGCCAGTAGCCCGGACAGGGCTCTCATGAACACTGAAGCTTTCTTT; cdr3_aa: CASSPDRALMNTEAFF
j_call: TRBJ1-1; clone_size: NA; d_call: NA; v_call: TRBV28; cdr3_nt: TGTGCCAGCAGTTTAGCCGTGTCAGACGAAGCTTTCTTT; cdr3_aa: CASSLAVSDEAFF
j_call: TRBJ2-5; clone_size: NA; d_call: NA; v_call: TRBV7-6; cdr3_nt: TGTGCCAGCAGCTTAGCAATAGCGTACCAAGAGACCCAGTACTTC; cdr3_aa: CASSLAIAYQETQYF
j_call: TRBJ1-1; clone_size: NA; d_call: NA; v_call: TRBV5-1; cdr3_nt: TGCGCCAGCAGGGAGGGAACTGAAGCTTTCTTT; cdr3_aa: CASREGTEAFF
j_call: TRBJ1-2; clone_size: NA; d_call: NA; v_call: TRBV9; cdr3_nt: TGTGCCAGCAGCGTAGACAGGGAAGGTTCGATCTATGGCTACACCTTC; cdr3_aa: CASSVDREGSIYGYTF
j_call: TRBJ2-7; clone_size: NA; d_call: NA; v_call: TRBV5-5; cdr3_nt: TGTGCCAGCAGCTTGGACGATGCCTCCTACGAGCAGTACTTC; cdr3_aa: CASSLDDASYEQYF
j_call: TRBJ2-3; clone_size: NA; d_call: NA; v_call: TRBV28; cdr3_nt: TGTGCCAGCAGCCCCCTCATGGGCACAGATACGCAGTATTTT; cdr3_aa: CASSPLMGTDTQYF
j_call: TRBJ1-3; clone_size: NA; d_call: NA; v_call: TRBV4-1; cdr3_nt: TGCGCCAGCAGCCAAGTGGGTCTCTCCGGGGGCATATATTTT; cdr3_aa: CASSQVGLSGGIYF
j_call: TRBJ2-2; clone_size: NA; d_call: TRBD2; v_call: TRBV10-3; cdr3_nt: TGTGCCATCACCACTGGACTAGCGGGAGAGCCCGGGGAGCTGTTTTTT; cdr3_aa: CAITTGLAGEPGELFF
j_call: TRBJ2-1; clone_size: NA; d_call: TRBD2; v_call: TRBV6-1; cdr3_nt: TGTGCCAGCCGAGAACTAGCGGGAGTTAGCAATGAGCAGTTCTTC; cdr3_aa: CASRELAGVSNEQFF
j_call: TRBJ2-7; clone_size: NA; d_call: NA; v_call: TRBV18; cdr3_nt: TGTGCCAGCTCACTCCGACAGGCTACCTACGAGCAGTACTTC; cdr3_aa: CASSLRQATYEQYF
j_call: TRBJ2-5; clone_size: NA; d_call: NA; v_call: TRBV6-5; cdr3_nt: TGTGCCAGCAGGCCAATAAGCGGAGAGACCCAGTACTTC; cdr3_aa: CASRPISGETQYF
j_call: TRBJ2-2; clone_size: NA; d_call: NA; v_call: TRBV19; cdr3_nt: TGTGCCAGTAGTAAGACCACCGGGGAGCTGTTTTTT; cdr3_aa: CASSKTTGELFF
j_call: TRBJ2-1; clone_size: NA; d_call: NA; v_call: TRBV7-9; cdr3_nt: TGTGCCAGCAGCGCGCTAAGCTCCTACAATGAGCAGTTCTTC; cdr3_aa: CASSALSSYNEQFF
j_call: TRBJ2-3; clone_size: NA; d_call: TRBD2; v_call: TRBV2; cdr3_nt: TGTGCCAGCAGCAGACTAGCGTTGGCGCAGTATTTT; cdr3_aa: CASSRLALAQYF
j_call: TRBJ1-1; clone_size: NA; d_call: TRBD1; v_call: TRBV15; cdr3_nt: TGTGCCACCAGCACACACAGGGGCGCTGAAGCTTTCTTT; cdr3_aa: CATSTHRGAEAFF
j_call: TRBJ2-7; clone_size: NA; d_call: NA; v_call: TRBV2; cdr3_nt: TGTGCCAGCAGTAGACGGGCCTACGAGCAGTACTTC; cdr3_aa: CASSRRAYEQYF
j_call: TRBJ2-7; clone_size: NA; d_call: NA; v_call: TRBV6-1; cdr3_nt: TGTGCCAGCAGAACGTCCTACGAGCAGTACTTC; cdr3_aa: CASRTSYEQYF
j_call: TRBJ2-4; clone_size: NA; d_call: TRBD2; v_call: TRBV19; cdr3_nt: TGTGCCAGTAGTATTAGCGGGGGAAGGAACATTCAGTACTTC; cdr3_aa: CASSISGGRNIQYF
j_call: TRBJ2-7; clone_size: NA; d_call: NA; v_call: TRBV27; cdr3_nt: TGTGCCAGCGGATTAGGGGAATCCTACGAGCAGTACTTC; cdr3_aa: CASGLGESYEQYF
j_call: TRBJ2-7; clone_size: NA; d_call: NA; v_call: TRBV27; cdr3_nt: TGTGCCAGCAGTTATGACGGGGCGGGCTACGAGCAGTACTTC; cdr3_aa: CASSYDGAGYEQYF
j_call: TRBJ2-2; clone_size: NA; d_call: NA; v_call: TRBV10-1; cdr3_nt: TGCGCCAGCAGCAGCGGGCGGTCAACCGGGGAGCTGTTTTTT; cdr3_aa: CASSSGRSTGELFF
j_call: TRBJ2-7; clone_size: NA; d_call: NA; v_call: TRBV28; cdr3_nt: TGTGCCAGCAGTATAGGATCCTACGAGCAGTACTTC; cdr3_aa: CASSIGSYEQYF
j_call: TRBJ2-1; clone_size: once; d_call: NA; v_call: TRBV28; cdr3_nt: TGTGCCAGCAGTCTATCTAACAGGGCAAGCTCCTACAATGAGCAGTTCTTC; cdr3_aa: CASSLSNRASSYNEQFF
j_call: TRBJ1-2; clone_size: NA; d_call: NA; v_call: TRBV19; cdr3_nt: TGTGCCAGCAGAACCATTGACACCTCCCCCTATGGCTACACCTTC; cdr3_aa: CASRTIDTSPYGYTF
j_call: TRBJ1-2; clone_size: NA; d_call: TRBD1; v_call: TRBV6-5; cdr3_nt: TGTGCCAGCAGTTACCAATTAAGGGGGCGAGGTGGCTACACCTTC; cdr3_aa: CASSYQLRGRGGYTF
j_call: TRBJ1-2; clone_size: NA; d_call: NA; v_call: TRBV4-1; cdr3_nt: TGCGCCAGCAGCCTACGGACAGAAATTAACTATGGCTACACCTTC; cdr3_aa: CASSLRTEINYGYTF